This TCR beta chain was identified during a study of blood T cell repertoires in COVID-19. Method: immunoSEQ multiplex PCR; TCRdb's copy keeps in-frame clones and lacks some. The table has approximately 56,000 clones, roughly 80% seen once. The receptor was derived from a woman of 80 years or more with acute or convalescent COVID-19. The sequenced sample consisted of peripheral blood.

In DNA, the CDR3 is TGTGCCAGTAGTATCTTGGGGGGGCCTCACAATGAGCAGTTCTTC. Translating it yields CASSILGGPHNEQFF. The gene calls are TRBV19 and TRBJ2-1, with D possibly being TRBD2 (7 bases). The CDR3 is 15 amino acids. Trimming took 3 bases from V and 5 from J, leaving 14 bases between them. Germline V gives CDR1 LNHDA, CDR2 SQIVND (reference sequence).